The rows below give T cell receptor beta chains drawn from one sample of a study of shared clonotypes between healthy human individuals. The data were produced by immunoSEQ multiplex PCR, yet TCRdb's version contains in-frame clones alone and is incomplete. The data show around 2,000,000 clones, about 94% seen once. The sequenced sample consisted of naive CD8+ T cells sorted from blood. These receptors all stem from a young man in good health. The CDR3 runs from the conserved cysteine through the conserved F or W. The D gene is left open where the match is weak. Some rows have no size entry. The others give once, few or many, or a class for an expanded clone.

DNA | CDR3 | D | size | J | V
TGCGCCAGCAGCTTGGAACCGCTAGCGGGCCTGAGCTCCTACGAGCAGTACTTC | CASSLEPLAGLSSYEQYF | TRBD2 | . | TRBJ2-7 | TRBV5-1
TGTGCCAGCAGCATGGGACAGGGGAGGAACGAGCAGTACTTC | CASSMGQGRNEQYF | TRBD1 | . | TRBJ2-7 | TRBV7-8
TGTGCCAGCAGCTTCCTACTAGCGGGAGTTGGAGGAGATACGCAGTATTTT | CASSFLLAGVGGDTQYF | TRBD2 | . | TRBJ2-3 | TRBV13
TGTGCCAGCAGTTACTTCCGGGACACAAACTACGAGCAGTACTTC | CASSYFRDTNYEQYF | . | . | TRBJ2-7 | TRBV6-6
TGCGCCAGCAGCCAAGATAGTCAGAATTCACCCCTCCACTTT | CASSQDSQNSPLHF | . | . | TRBJ1-6 | TRBV4-3
TGTGCCAGCAGTGAAATAACGGGAGAGGGAGCCGGGGAGCTGTTTTTT | CASSEITGEGAGELFF | . | . | TRBJ2-2 | TRBV2
TGTGCCAGCAGCGGCATACTAGCGGGAGTTGCGTCAGAGACCCAGTACTTC | CASSGILAGVASETQYF | TRBD2 | . | TRBJ2-5 | TRBV5-6
TGTGCCCGAGATTTAGCGGGGGGGGTAGAGACCCAGTACTTC | CARDLAGGVETQYF | TRBD2 | once | TRBJ2-5 | TRBV6-5
TGTGCCAGTAGTATAGGGGCCACAGATACGCAGTATTTT | CASSIGATDTQYF | . | once | TRBJ2-3 | TRBV19
TGCGCCAGCAGCCAAGATCTCGCGGGGCGGGGTACGCAGTATTTT | CASSQDLAGRGTQYF | . | . | TRBJ2-3 | TRBV4-1
TGCAGCGTTGGTCTAGCGGGAGGGCCCAATGAGCAGTTCTTC | CSVGLAGGPNEQFF | TRBD2 | . | TRBJ2-1 | TRBV29-1
TGCAGCGTTGAGGTGGAGGTCCTGGGGGATACGCAGTATTTT | CSVEVEVLGDTQYF | . | . | TRBJ2-3 | TRBV29-1
TGTGCCAGCAGTGTAAGGACACCCCCTCGCCCCGAATCCAATGAGCAGTTCTTC | CASSVRTPPRPESNEQFF | . | . | TRBJ2-1 | TRBV2
TGCGCCAGCAGCCAAGTGTTTGGTAGCTCCTACGAGCAGTACTTC | CASSQVFGSSYEQYF | . | . | TRBJ2-7 | TRBV4-3
TGTGCCAGTAGGGCAGACAGCGGGGAGCTGTTTTTT | CASRADSGELFF | . | . | TRBJ2-2 | TRBV19
TGTGCCAGCAGTCCGGGACAGGTGGGCAATCAGCCCCAGCATTTT | CASSPGQVGNQPQHF | TRBD1 | . | TRBJ1-5 | TRBV6-6
TGTGCCAGCAGTTTACCTACTAGCGGGGGCCCCCCCAGCTCCTACAATGAGCAGTTCTTC | CASSLPTSGGPPSSYNEQFF | TRBD2 | . | TRBJ2-1 | TRBV28
TGTGCCAGCAGCCTCACCCGAGACAGGCCCGGGCACTACGAGCAGTACTTC | CASSLTRDRPGHYEQYF | . | . | TRBJ2-7 | TRBV7-9
TGTGCCAGCAAGGGCGGGTCCTACGAGCAGTACTTC | CASKGGSYEQYF | . | once | TRBJ2-7 | TRBV6-5
TGTGCCAGCAGTCCCTGGGGAAGCGGGGTGCGCGAGCAGTACTTC | CASSPWGSGVREQYF | TRBD2 | . | TRBJ2-7 | TRBV27
TGCGCCAGCAGCCAAGATAGTCAGAGCTCCTACGAGCAGTACTTC | CASSQDSQSSYEQYF | . | . | TRBJ2-7 | TRBV4-1
TGCGCCAGCAGTGATCCCACTAGCGGGGTGTTCGGCACCGGGGAGCTGTTTTTT | CASSDPTSGVFGTGELFF | TRBD2 | . | TRBJ2-2 | TRBV10-1
TGTGCCAGCAGCTCGACCGGAGTAGTCGATGAGCAGTTCTTC | CASSSTGVVDEQFF | . | . | TRBJ2-1 | TRBV11-2